The 27 T cell receptor beta chains below were found in one sample sequenced in a study of CD8+CD57+ T cells in acquired aplastic anemia. Investigators profiled TCR beta VDJ and CDR3 from genomic DNA template. TCRdb fed the reads into MiXCR, producing one record per CDR3 protein. The sample records around 200,000 distinct CDR3 sequences, 55% to 65% being singletons. All sequencing subjects had displayed CD8+CD57+ cell expansion on flow cytometry. Sequencing was performed on sorted CD4+, CD8+, or CD8+CD57+ T cells (not recorded which) from PBMCs. These receptors originate from a human donor with aplastic anemia.

This clonotype was observed a single time. The chain has TRBV2 and TRBJ1-4; possible D gene TRBD1, 6 bases. V lost 7 bases and J lost 3, with 12 bases in between. Looked up from germline, CDR1 is SNHLY and CDR2 is FYNNEI. This CDR3 has 14 amino acids. The CDR3 coding sequence is TGTGCCAGCACCTGGAGACAGGCTAATGAAAAACTGTTTTTT. Protein sequence: CASTWRQANEKLFF.

The V gene is TRBV2, the J gene TRBJ2-7, with a possible D match to TRBD1 (6 bases). In germline, CDR1 is SNHLY, CDR2 FYNNEI. With 8 bases removed from V and 3 bases from J, the gap between germline ends came to 17 bases. This CDR3 has 14 residues. CDR3 sequence: CASAQARGNYEQYF. In DNA, the CDR3 is TGTGCCAGCGCCCAGGCTAGGGGGAACTACGAGCAGTACTTC.

V usage is TRBV7-2 and J usage is TRBJ2-2; 9 nucleotides line up with TRBD1. Trimming cost V 0 bases and J 7 bases; bases outside gene matches: 3. Germline CDR1 is SGHTA and CDR2 is FQGNSA. The CDR3 sequence is 15 residues long. CDR3 amino acids: CASSLAGTGFGELFF. DNA of the CDR3: TGTGCCAGCAGCTTAGCAGGGACAGGGTTCGGGGAGCTGTTTTTT.

The V call is TRBV20-1, the J call TRBJ2-1, with TRBD2 identical over 9 bases. Germline V gene sequence: CDR1 DFQATT, CDR2 SNEGSKA (reference sequence). The CDR3 runs to 18 residues. The trim removed 3 bases at V and 4 bases at J, leaving 16 bases unmatched. CDR3 region: CSASRGELAGGPYNEQFF. DNA for the CDR3: TGCAGTGCTAGCCGGGGGGAACTAGCGGGTGGACCGTACAATGAGCAGTTCTTC.

The rearrangement joins TRBV7-9 to TRBJ2-7; D may match TRBD1 or TRBD2 (5 bases each). V was pared by 3 bases and J by 0 bases, with 9 bases between. This CDR3 is 14 amino acids long. CDR1 is SEHNR and CDR2 is FQNEAQ in the germline V gene (reference sequence). The CDR3 DNA reads TGTGCCAGCAGCTTTTCAGGGAGCTCCTACGAGCAGTACTTC. Translation gives CASSFSGSSYEQYF.

This chain connects TRBV2 to TRBJ1-6; D unresolved. The CDR3 runs to 15 residues. V was shortened by 1 base and J by 9 bases, with 13 bases between the two germline ends. Per germline, CDR1 SNHLY and CDR2 FYNNEI. DNA of the CDR3: TGTGCCAGCAGTGAAGGTTGGGTGGAAAGTTCACCCCTCCACTTT. Translating gives CASSEGWVESSPLHF.

Many counts were recorded for this clonotype. The chain couples TRBV13 to TRBJ2-2; the D is unclear. Per the germline V gene, CDR1 is PRHDT and CDR2 is FYEKMQ (reference sequence). The V end was cut by 8 bases, the J end by 1 base, with 5 bases between. CDR3 length: 12 residues. In DNA, the CDR3 is TGTGCCAGCCAGCGGAACACCGGGGAGCTGTTTTTT. Translating it yields CASQRNTGELFF.

This rearrangement joins TRBV20-1 to TRBJ1-1; TRBD1 matches 9 bases. CDR3 length: 15 residues. V trimming: 6 bases; J trimming: 2 bases; junction bases outside the gene matches: 10. The germline V gene encodes CDR1 DFQATT and CDR2 SNEGSKA (reference sequence). The CDR3 region is CSARDRVRGNTEAFF. Written as DNA, the CDR3 is TGCAGTGCCCGGGACAGGGTAAGGGGTAACACTGAAGCTTTCTTT.

This clonotype was observed at least ten times. The junction differs from germline at one of its ends, possibly a read error. The J gene is TRBJ2-5, the V gene TRBV2, with TRBD2 identical over 9 bases. The CDR3 is 12 residues long. Germline V gives CDR1 SNHLY, CDR2 FYNNEI. The CDR3 DNA reads TGTGCCAGCATGGGGGGACTAGCACCCTGGCACTTC. This gives the protein CASMGGLAPWHF.

This clonotype appeared a few times. The rearrangement joins TRBV7-2 to TRBJ2-7; D unresolved. Germline loops: CDR1 SGHTA, CDR2 FQGNSA. V lost 0 bases, J lost 4 bases, and 7 bases lay in between. This CDR3 has 13 amino acids. The CDR3 DNA reads as TGTGCCAGCAGCTTAGCCCAACAGTACGAGCAGTACTTC. Translating gives CASSLAQQYEQYF. The complete variable domain, with remaining parts taken from reference TRBV7-2 and TRBJ2-7, reads GAGVSQSPSNKVTEKGKDVELRCDPISGHTALYWYRQSLGQGLEFLIYFQGNSAPDKSGLPSDRFSAERTGGSVSTLTIQRTQQEDSAVYLCASSLAQQYEQYFGPGTRLTVT.

CDR3 sequence reads: CASSQDRTSPEQYF. The CDR3 DNA follows: TGTGCCAGCAGCCAAGATCGGACTAGCCCCGAGCAGTACTTC. The V call is TRBV4-2, the J call TRBJ2-7, with 8 bases aligning to TRBD2. Germline V lookup: CDR1 LGHNA, CDR2 YNFKEQ. The CDR3 has 14 residues. The ends lost 0 bases at V and 6 bases at J; junction bases unmatched: 4.

The V and J genes are TRBV7-3 and TRBJ1-2; weak D call: TRBD1 (6 bases). Germline V gene lookup returns CDR1 SGHTA and CDR2 FQGTGA. The V end lost 4 bases, the J end lost 6 bases, and 27 bases lay between the germline ends. The CDR3 has 18 amino acids. The CDR3 region has the DNA TGTGCCAGCAGCTCACATTTCGGGGGGCCGTTCTCTGGCGATGGCTACACCTTC. This translates into CASSSHFGGPFSGDGYTF.

V and J are TRBV5-1 and TRBJ1-1, with D perhaps TRBD1 (6 bases). The CDR3 totals 16 residues. Germline V gene lookup returns CDR1 SGHRS and CDR2 YFSETQ. With 3 bases removed from V and 0 bases from J, the gap between germline ends came to 15 bases. The CDR3 region has the DNA TGCGCCAGCAGCTCACCCCGACAGGAGTTGAACACTGAAGCTTTCTTT. It codes for CASSSPRQELNTEAFF.

In this sample, this clonotype turned up a few times. The rearrangement uses TRBV7-9 and TRBJ2-7; the match to TRBD1 covers 8 bases. There are 14 residues in the CDR3. V shed 5 bases, J shed 5 bases, and the junction held 8 bases outside the gene matches. Germline V gene sequence: CDR1 SEHNR, CDR2 FQNEAQ (reference sequence). The CDR3 reads CASSTDRGLHEQYF. CDR3 DNA: TGTGCCAGCAGCACCGACAGGGGATTACACGAGCAGTACTTC.

The chain joins TRBV7-2 to TRBJ2-6, with 8 bases fitting TRBD1. The germline V gene encodes CDR1 SGHTA and CDR2 FQGNSA. The CDR3 is made up of 16 amino acids. With V trimmed by 5 bases and J by 3 bases, 6 bases remained unmatched. The CDR3 protein is CASSLRTGLGANVLTF. The DNA of the CDR3 is TGTGCCAGCAGCCTTCGGACAGGGCTTGGGGCCAACGTCCTGACTTTC. The full variable domain, its missing parts supplied by reference TRBV7-2 and TRBJ2-6, is GAGVSQSPSNKVTEKGKDVELRCDPISGHTALYWYRQSLGQGLEFLIYFQGNSAPDKSGLPSDRFSAERTGGSVSTLTIQRTQQEDSAVYLCASSLRTGLGANVLTFGAGSRLTVL.

The chain uses TRBV7-8 and TRBJ1-1; no firm D call. Germline CDR1 SGHVS, CDR2 FQNEAQ. The CDR3 is made up of 12 amino acids. V lost 4 bases, J lost 3 bases, and 6 bases lay in between. In DNA, the CDR3 is TGTGCCAGCAGCTCTGAGTACACTGAAGCTTTCTTT. Protein product: CASSSEYTEAFF.

This clonotype was observed a few times. The CDR3 loop is CAISESAGDGRNEQFF. As DNA, the CDR3 is TGTGCCATCAGTGAGTCTGCGGGAGACGGGAGGAATGAGCAGTTCTTC. The J gene is TRBJ2-1, the V gene TRBV10-3, with TRBD2 matching over 7 bases. The CDR3 is 16 residues long. The V gene's germline CDR1 is ENHRY and CDR2 SYGVKD. J lost 7 bases, V lost 0 bases, and 9 bases had no gene match.

This clonotype was seen at least ten times. V is TRBV2 and J is TRBJ2-1; D is unclear. This CDR3 region has 13 residues. Germline lookup yields CDR1 SNHLY and CDR2 FYNNEI. Trimming took off 4 bases at V and 4 bases at J, with 8 bases between the two ends. CDR3 DNA: TGTGCCAGCAGTGTCGCAGCTTACAATGAGCAGTTCTTC. Amino acids: CASSVAAYNEQFF. Drawing the rest from reference TRBV2 and TRBJ2-1, the complete variable domain is EPEVTQTPSHQVTQMGQEVILRCVPISNHLYFYWYRQILGQKVEFLVSFYNNEISEKSEIFDDQFSVERPDGSNFTLKIRSTKLEDSAMYFCASSVAAYNEQFFGPGTRLTVL.

This clonotype was seen more than once but under ten times. The chain employs TRBV5-6 and TRBJ2-7; the D is unclear. CDR1 is SGHDT, CDR2 YYEEEE, per germline. The CDR3 consists of 15 residues. V dropped 4 bases and J dropped 1 base, with 15 bases sitting between them. CDR3 sequence (DNA): TGTGCCAGCAGCCATAGACAAGCCGTGTCCTACGAGCAGTACTTC. It translates to CASSHRQAVSYEQYF. Combining the CDR3 with reference TRBV5-6 and TRBJ2-7 gives the whole variable domain DAGVTQSPTHLIKTRGQQVTLRCSPKSGHDTVSWYQQALGQGPQFIFQYYEEEERQRGNFPDRFSGHQFPNYSSELNVNALLLGDSALYLCASSHRQAVSYEQYFGPGTRLTVT.

The genes are TRBV9 and TRBJ2-3; D possibly corresponds to TRBD2 (6 bases). Between the trimmed V and J ends, which lost 0 bases and 4 bases, there was a span of 15 bases. Germline CDR1 is SGDLS and CDR2 is YYNGEE. The CDR3 runs 16 residues. The CDR3: CASSVGAGSRADTQYF. The CDR3 coding sequence is TGTGCCAGCAGCGTAGGGGCCGGGAGTAGGGCAGATACGCAGTATTTT.

The chain is built from TRBV20-1 and TRBJ2-1; possibly TRBD2 for D (6 bases). Germline V gene data show CDR1 as DFQATT and CDR2 as SNEGSKA (reference sequence). The CDR3 sequence is 16 residues long. The V and J ends lost 3 bases and 9 bases respectively, with 24 bases between them. The CDR3 reads CSARRYGWEVVGEQFF. The CDR3 DNA reads TGCAGTGCTAGGCGTTACGGATGGGAGGTGGTCGGTGAGCAGTTCTTC.

This chain joins TRBV7-9 and TRBJ2-1; TRBD2 might be the D (6 bases). Trimming pared 4 bases from V and 5 bases from J, leaving 15 bases between. The germline CDR1 and CDR2 sequences are SEHNR and FQNEAQ (reference sequence). The CDR3 consists of 15 residues. The CDR3 coding sequence is TGTGCCAGCAGCTCCCGTAGCGGAACGAACAATGAGCAGTTCTTC. Translation: CASSSRSGTNNEQFF. Variable domain in full (rest from reference TRBV7-9 and TRBJ2-1): DTGVSQNPRHKITKRGQNVTFRCDPISEHNRLYWYRQTLGQGPEFLTYFQNEAQLEKSRLLSDRFSAERPKGSFSTLEIQRTEQGDSAMYLCASSSRSGTNNEQFFGPGTRLTVL.

This clonotype was recorded once. The chain combines TRBV2 with TRBJ1-5; perhaps TRBD1 as D (5 bases). The CDR3 length is 14 residues. Looked up from germline, CDR1 is SNHLY and CDR2 is FYNNEI. Trimming cost V 2 bases and J 4 bases, with 9 bases left between them. Written as DNA, the CDR3 is TGTGCCAGCAGTGAACAGGGAAGTAATCAGCCCCAGCATTTT. As protein: CASSEQGSNQPQHF.

The V and J genes are TRBV24-1 and TRBJ2-7; no clear D gene. The CDR3 sequence is 11 residues long. Germline V lookup: CDR1 KGHDR, CDR2 SFDVKD. V was cut by 0 bases and J by 9 bases, with 5 bases left in between. The CDR3 sequence is CATSDLRLQYF. CDR3 in DNA: TGTGCCACCAGTGATTTGAGACTGCAGTACTTC.

The table lists this clonotype with a few counts. This rearrangement joins TRBV7-8 to TRBJ2-5, with D unclear. Trimming took off 5 bases at V and 5 bases at J, with 15 bases between the two ends. There are 14 residues in the CDR3. Looked up from germline, CDR1 is SGHVS and CDR2 is FQNEAQ. The CDR3 reads CASSHSNQQETQYF. The CDR3 DNA is TGTGCCAGCAGCCACTCAAATCAGCAGGAGACCCAGTACTTC.

Concerning this clonotype itself: Sequence at one end of the junction differs from germline and may be a read error. V is TRBV5-1 and J is TRBJ1-5; TRBD1 might be the D (5 bases). Germline V gives CDR1 SGHRS, CDR2 YFSETQ. This CDR3 has 13 amino acids. CDR3 DNA: TGTGCCAGGTGGGGGGATAGCAATCAGCCCCAGCATTTT. Translating gives CARWGDSNQPQHF.

Ten or more counts support this clonotype. In nucleotides, the CDR3 is TGTGCCAGCAGCCAAGGGGGGAGCGCGAACACCGGGGAGCTGTTTTTT. This sequence encodes CASSQGGSANTGELFF. The chain combines TRBV4-2 with TRBJ2-2, with D perhaps TRBD1 or TRBD2 (5 bases each). The CDR3 sequence is 16 residues long. Germline V gene lookup returns CDR1 LGHNA and CDR2 YNFKEQ. Trimming cost V 1 base and J 0 bases, with 9 bases left between them.